This T cell receptor beta chain was recorded in a study of T-cell reconstitution after alpha-beta-depleted transplantation in children. This clonotype was picked up a small number of times. The CDR3 loop spans 14 amino acids. CDR1 and CDR2 (germline): SGHTA, FQGNSA. V was cut by 1 base and J by 11 bases, with 17 bases left in between. Unique molecular identifiers were incorporated when the TCRbeta library was constructed. Via MiXCR, TCRdb re-called the PCR reads, giving one row per CDR3 protein. The data hold hundreds of thousands of distinct CDR3 sequences, with roughly 17% observed a single time. This receptor was obtained from a human donor who donated a stem cell graft to a child with acute myeloid leukemia. The chain is built from TRBV7-2 and TRBJ1-1, with D possibly matching TRBD1 (6 bases). The sequencing here drew on PBMCs from the stem cell graft donor, taken from the stem cell graft. CDR3 sequence (DNA): TGTGCCAGCAGCTTAGGGGGGGCGGGGGTTTTCGCTTTCTTT. This gives the protein CASSLGGAGVFAFF.